These T cell receptor beta chains were read from a single sample in a study. TCRdb recomputed calls from the 5' RACE reads with MiXCR, one row per CDR3 protein. This sample carries about 41,000 distinct CDR3 sequences, over 25% of them seen once, and the ten largest clones take around 3.5%. The sample comprised memory CD4+ T cells sorted from a lymph node. Source of these receptors: a female donor with breast cancer. Both conserved end residues are part of each CDR3. A D gene is named only where the DNA matches it firmly. Clone size appears in some rows only: once, few, many, or a class for an expanded clone.

v_gene: TRBV7-2; abundance: NA; d_gene: TRBD1; j_gene: TRBJ1-1; CDR3nt: TGTGCCAGCAGCTCCACAGGGGGCGGGACTGAAGCTTTCTTT; CDR3aa: CASSSTGGGTEAFF
v_gene: TRBV7-9; abundance: few; d_gene: TRBD1; j_gene: TRBJ1-1; CDR3nt: TGTGCCAGCAGCGTACAGGGGAAGGATGAAGCTTTCTTT; CDR3aa: CASSVQGKDEAFF
v_gene: TRBV12-3/TRBV12-4; abundance: NA; d_gene: NA; j_gene: TRBJ1-1; CDR3nt: TGTACCAGCAGTCCCCTCGTCCCGAACACTGAAGCTTTCTTT; CDR3aa: CTSSPLVPNTEAFF
v_gene: TRBV27; abundance: NA; d_gene: NA; j_gene: TRBJ2-7; CDR3nt: TGTGCCAGCAGTTTAAGGGGTACTTCCTACGAGCAGTACTTC; CDR3aa: CASSLRGTSYEQYF
v_gene: TRBV12-3/TRBV12-4; abundance: NA; d_gene: NA; j_gene: TRBJ2-3; CDR3nt: TGTGCCAGCAGTTTAGCGGGCACAGATACGCAGTATTTT; CDR3aa: CASSLAGTDTQYF
v_gene: TRBV27; abundance: NA; d_gene: NA; j_gene: TRBJ2-7; CDR3nt: TGTGCCAGCAGTTTTGGGGGTAGCTCCTACGAGCAGTACTTC; CDR3aa: CASSFGGSSYEQYF
v_gene: TRBV11-2; abundance: NA; d_gene: NA; j_gene: TRBJ2-5; CDR3nt: TGTGCCAGCAGCTTTCCCAGGACGCGGGAGACCCAGTACTTC; CDR3aa: CASSFPRTRETQYF
v_gene: TRBV7-6; abundance: NA; d_gene: TRBD1; j_gene: TRBJ2-7; CDR3nt: TGTGCCAGCAGCTTAGCTCCGGGACAGGGGCGAGAGCAGTACTTC; CDR3aa: CASSLAPGQGREQYF
v_gene: TRBV5-1; abundance: many; d_gene: NA; j_gene: TRBJ1-1; CDR3nt: TGCGCCAGCAGTAGTCCGAACACTGAAGCTTTCTTT; CDR3aa: CASSSPNTEAFF
v_gene: TRBV6-1; abundance: NA; d_gene: NA; j_gene: TRBJ1-1; CDR3nt: TGTGCCAGCAGTGAGGGAAATCCGGGAGTAACTCCCTTT; CDR3aa: CASSEGNPGVTPF
v_gene: TRBV10-3; abundance: many; d_gene: NA; j_gene: TRBJ2-1; CDR3nt: TGTGCCATCAGTGATCGTACGTTGAGACAGGCACCGGATGAGCAGTTCTTC; CDR3aa: CAISDRTLRQAPDEQFF
v_gene: TRBV7-2; abundance: NA; d_gene: NA; j_gene: TRBJ2-1; CDR3nt: TGTGCCAGCAGCTTCCTTGGGGCTAGCCGTCCCGATGAGCAGTTCTTC; CDR3aa: CASSFLGASRPDEQFF
v_gene: TRBV12-3/TRBV12-4; abundance: many; d_gene: TRBD2; j_gene: TRBJ2-7; CDR3nt: TGTGCCAGCAGTTTACGCGGGGGGTCCTACGAGCAGTACTTC; CDR3aa: CASSLRGGSYEQYF
v_gene: TRBV7-9; abundance: few; d_gene: NA; j_gene: TRBJ1-2; CDR3nt: TGTGCCAGCAGCTCCGGGGCTAACTATGGCTACACCTTC; CDR3aa: CASSSGANYGYTF
v_gene: TRBV18; abundance: NA; d_gene: TRBD1; j_gene: TRBJ1-2; CDR3nt: TGTGCCAGCTCAAAGGACAGGGTGAATGGCTACACCTTC; CDR3aa: CASSKDRVNGYTF
v_gene: TRBV20-1; abundance: many; d_gene: NA; j_gene: TRBJ2-7; CDR3nt: TGCAGTCCGGAGGGACCAACGACAGGTTTCCACGAGCAGTACTTC; CDR3aa: CSPEGPTTGFHEQYF
v_gene: TRBV7-8; abundance: few; d_gene: NA; j_gene: TRBJ1-1; CDR3nt: TGTGCCAGCAGCAATACTGAAGCTTTCTTT; CDR3aa: CASSNTEAFF
v_gene: TRBV28; abundance: few; d_gene: NA; j_gene: TRBJ2-3; CDR3nt: TGTGCCAGCACCCAACTATCTGGACTCCCGACAATACCTATATATTTT; CDR3aa: CASTQLSGLPTIPIYF
v_gene: TRBV20-1; abundance: NA; d_gene: NA; j_gene: TRBJ2-7; CDR3nt: TGCAGTGCTAGAGCGGGGTACGAGCAGTACTTC; CDR3aa: CSARAGYEQYF
v_gene: TRBV11-2; abundance: few; d_gene: TRBD2; j_gene: TRBJ2-7; CDR3nt: TGTGCCAGCAGCGACGGGACTAGCGAGGGACACGAGCAGTACTTC; CDR3aa: CASSDGTSEGHEQYF
v_gene: TRBV5-1; abundance: NA; d_gene: TRBD2; j_gene: TRBJ2-3; CDR3nt: TGCGCCAGCAACCGCCCGCGTGGGCGGGAGAGCACAGATACGCAGTATTTT; CDR3aa: CASNRPRGRESTDTQYF
v_gene: TRBV15; abundance: few; d_gene: TRBD2; j_gene: TRBJ2-1; CDR3nt: TGTGCCACCAGCAGACCAATAGCGGGAAGCTCCTACAATGAGCAGTTCTTC; CDR3aa: CATSRPIAGSSYNEQFF
v_gene: TRBV28; abundance: NA; d_gene: NA; j_gene: TRBJ2-3; CDR3nt: TGTGCCAGCAGTTGGACGTATACGCAGTATTTT; CDR3aa: CASSWTYTQYF
v_gene: TRBV6-6; abundance: NA; d_gene: NA; j_gene: TRBJ1-1; CDR3nt: TGTGCCAGCAGCCGCCATCGTACTGAAGCTTTCTTT; CDR3aa: CASSRHRTEAFF